These 7 T cell receptor beta chains came from one sample sequenced in a study of untreated major depressive disorder. The data were produced by immunoSEQ multiplex PCR, yet TCRdb's version contains in-frame clones alone and is incomplete. The profile shows 15,000 to 20,000 clones, more than 75% of them singletons. Material for sequencing was CD4+ T cells from PBMCs. These receptors originate from a woman aged 25 to 39 in good health.

This sequence joins TRBV29-1 and TRBJ2-1; 10 nucleotides line up with TRBD1. Per germline, CDR1 SQVTM and CDR2 ANQGSEA. The ends lost 1 base at V and 8 bases at J; junction bases unmatched: 14. The CDR3 is made up of 17 amino acids. In DNA form, the CDR3 reads TGCAGCGTTGAAGGGCCGGGACAGGGGCGCCTCGGATATGAGCAGTTCTTC. Amino acids: CSVEGPGQGRLGYEQFF.

The CDR3 DNA follows: TGTGCCAGCATCTCGGCGGGACAGGGATTTGGCTACACCTTC. As protein: CASISAGQGFGYTF. The V call is TRBV2, the J call TRBJ1-2; 9 nucleotides agree with TRBD1. The CDR3 runs 14 residues. Germline trimming cut 7 bases from V and 7 bases from J; bases unmatched to any gene: 10. The germline V gene encodes CDR1 SNHLY and CDR2 FYNNEI. Full variable domain (missing parts from reference TRBV2 and TRBJ1-2): EPEVTQTPSHQVTQMGQEVILRCVPISNHLYFYWYRQILGQKVEFLVSFYNNEISEKSEIFDDQFSVERPDGSNFTLKIRSTKLEDSAMYFCASISAGQGFGYTFGSGTRLTVV.

The V call is TRBV5-6, the J call TRBJ2-1; the match to TRBD2 covers 11 bases. With V trimmed by 1 base and J by 5 bases, 11 bases remained unmatched. The CDR3 is 18 amino acids. CDR1 SGHDT and CDR2 YYEEEE come from the germline V gene. The chain's CDR3 is CASSLSPFLAGGDNEQFF. CDR3 DNA: TGTGCCAGCAGCTTGTCACCATTTCTAGCGGGAGGAGACAATGAGCAGTTCTTC.

V and J are TRBV7-3 and TRBJ2-7; D unresolved. CDR3 length: 13 amino acids. Germline loops: CDR1 SGHTA, CDR2 FQGTGA. V lost 2 bases, J lost 1 base, and 6 bases lay in between. In nucleotides, the CDR3 is TGTGCCAGCAGCTTAGGACGGTCCTACGAGCAGTACTTC. Protein sequence: CASSLGRSYEQYF.

The V gene is TRBV29-1, the J gene TRBJ2-1; 8 bases line up with TRBD1. Losses at the gene ends were 8 bases for V and 0 bases for J; bases not matched to a gene: 9. CDR3 length equals 15 residues. Germline V gene sequence: CDR1 SQVTM, CDR2 ANQGSEA. This chain's CDR3 is CSLNRGDNSYNEQFF. The CDR3 bases are TGCAGCCTCAACAGGGGGGACAACTCCTACAATGAGCAGTTCTTC.

The chain uses TRBV4-2 and TRBJ1-2; the D is unclear. In germline, CDR1 is LGHNA, CDR2 YNFKEQ. V was pared by 3 bases and J by 8 bases, with 22 bases between. The CDR3 is 16 residues long. CDR3 DNA: TGTGCCAGCAGCCAGAATACCCTTGTGGAGGGAAAAGGCTACACCTTC. Translated, it gives CASSQNTLVEGKGYTF.

The table lists this clone with a count of one. The chain carries TRBV2 and TRBJ2-2; TRBD1 is a possible D gene (5 bases). The CDR3 runs 14 residues. Germline assignment: CDR1 SNHLY and CDR2 FYNNEI. Trimming left V 3 bases short and J 7 bases short, with 12 bases between. In DNA form, the CDR3 reads TGTGCCAGCAGTGAGGTGGGGCCGGGCGGGGAGCTGTTTTTT. This translates into CASSEVGPGGELFF.